This TCR beta chain was sequenced during a study of vaccination effects on CD4 cells after COVID-19. Looking at the study overall: Two-dose vaccination with either BNT162b2 or mRNA-1273 was given to the participants. Study-wide results and caveats: Marked clonal contraction was seen in infection- and vaccine-induced clones late after vaccination. Only a few convalescent patients and no early post-infection timepoints featured in the study.

This CDR3 spans 17 amino acids. Germline CDR1 reads SGDLS; CDR2 reads YYNGEE. V lost 4 bases, J lost 0 bases, and 11 bases stayed unmatched. Following 10 days of culture, CD4+ T cells were isolated. Having tested negative for nucleocapsid antibodies, the vaccine recipients showed no prior SARS-CoV-2 infection. A word on this clone: Antigen: not known.

Data came from immunoSEQ multiplex PCR; TCRdb stores just in-frame clones and leaves some out. Of roughly 29,000 clones listed, about 60% are singletons. The chain carries TRBV9 and TRBJ2-3; 7 bases are a match to TRBD2. The TCR was taken from a human donor who received a COVID-19 vaccine. Material: CD4+ T cells from PBMCs cultured without peptide, obtained before COVID-19 vaccination. The CDR3 DNA reads TGTGCCAGCAGCCTGGTTGGGCTAGCGGCTAGCACAGATACGCAGTATTTT. Protein: CASSLVGLAASTDTQYF.